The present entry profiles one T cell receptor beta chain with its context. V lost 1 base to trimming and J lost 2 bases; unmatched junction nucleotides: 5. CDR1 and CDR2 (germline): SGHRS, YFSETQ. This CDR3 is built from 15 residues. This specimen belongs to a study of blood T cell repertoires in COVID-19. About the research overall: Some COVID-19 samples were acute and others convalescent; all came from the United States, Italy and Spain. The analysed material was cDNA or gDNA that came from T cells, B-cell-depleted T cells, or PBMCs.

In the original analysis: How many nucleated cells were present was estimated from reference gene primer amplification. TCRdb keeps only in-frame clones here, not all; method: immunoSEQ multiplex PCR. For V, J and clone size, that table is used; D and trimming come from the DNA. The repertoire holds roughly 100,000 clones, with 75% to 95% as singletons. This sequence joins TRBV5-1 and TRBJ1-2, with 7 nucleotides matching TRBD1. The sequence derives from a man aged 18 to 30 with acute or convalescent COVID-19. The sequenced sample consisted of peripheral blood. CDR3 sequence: CASSLLPTGNYGYTF. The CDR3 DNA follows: TGCGCCAGCAGCTTGCTCCCGACAGGGAACTATGGCTACACCTTC.